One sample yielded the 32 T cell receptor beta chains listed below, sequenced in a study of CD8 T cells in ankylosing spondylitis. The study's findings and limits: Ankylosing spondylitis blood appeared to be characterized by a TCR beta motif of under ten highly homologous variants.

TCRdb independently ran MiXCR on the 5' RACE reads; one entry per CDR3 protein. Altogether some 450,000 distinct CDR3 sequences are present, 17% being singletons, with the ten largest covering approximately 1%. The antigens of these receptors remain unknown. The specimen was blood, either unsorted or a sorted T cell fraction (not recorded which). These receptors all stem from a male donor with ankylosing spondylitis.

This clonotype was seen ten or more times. CDR3 sequence reads: CASAIRYSYNEQFF. The CDR3 region has the DNA TGTGCCAGCGCGATCCGGTACTCCTACAATGAGCAGTTCTTC. The chain recombines TRBV7-2 with TRBJ2-1; D is ambiguous. Germline V CDR1 and CDR2: SGHTA, FQGNSA. Trimming shortened V by 8 bases and J by 0 bases, and 11 bases separated the two germline ends. The CDR3 covers 14 residues.

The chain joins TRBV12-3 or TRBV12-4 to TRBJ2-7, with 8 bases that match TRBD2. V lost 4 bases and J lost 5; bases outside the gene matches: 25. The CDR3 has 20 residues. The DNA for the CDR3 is TGTGCCAGCAGTTCCGACCCATACTCTAGACTAGCGAAAAAGGCCCACGAGCAGTACTTC. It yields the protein CASSSDPYSRLAKKAHEQYF.

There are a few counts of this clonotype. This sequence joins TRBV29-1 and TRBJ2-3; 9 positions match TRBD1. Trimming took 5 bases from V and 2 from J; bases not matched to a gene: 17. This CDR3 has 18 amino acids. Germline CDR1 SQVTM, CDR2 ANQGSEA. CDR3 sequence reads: CSVHFTGGGGLYTDTQYF. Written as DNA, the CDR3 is TGCAGCGTTCATTTTACAGGGGGCGGAGGACTTTACACAGATACGCAGTATTTT.

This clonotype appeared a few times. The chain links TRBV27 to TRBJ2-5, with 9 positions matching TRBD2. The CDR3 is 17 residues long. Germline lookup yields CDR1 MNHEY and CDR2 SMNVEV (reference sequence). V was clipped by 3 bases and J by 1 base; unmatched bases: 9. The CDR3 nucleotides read TGTGCCAGCAGTTTGGCGGGAGGGCCGCGTACCCAAGAGACCCAGTACTTC. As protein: CASSLAGGPRTQETQYF.

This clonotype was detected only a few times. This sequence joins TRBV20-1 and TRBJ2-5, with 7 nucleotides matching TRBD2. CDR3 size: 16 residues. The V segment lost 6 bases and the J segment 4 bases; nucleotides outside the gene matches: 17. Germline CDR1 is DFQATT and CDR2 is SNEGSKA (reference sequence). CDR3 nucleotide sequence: TGCAGTGCCCACTCGAACAGACTAGCTCGGGGAGAGACCCAGTACTTC. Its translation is CSAHSNRLARGETQYF.

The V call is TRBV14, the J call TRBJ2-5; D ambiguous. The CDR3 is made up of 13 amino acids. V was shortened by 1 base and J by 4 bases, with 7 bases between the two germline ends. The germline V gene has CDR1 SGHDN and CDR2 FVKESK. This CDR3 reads CASSQGSLETQYF. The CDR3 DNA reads TGTGCCAGCAGCCAAGGTAGCTTAGAGACCCAGTACTTC.

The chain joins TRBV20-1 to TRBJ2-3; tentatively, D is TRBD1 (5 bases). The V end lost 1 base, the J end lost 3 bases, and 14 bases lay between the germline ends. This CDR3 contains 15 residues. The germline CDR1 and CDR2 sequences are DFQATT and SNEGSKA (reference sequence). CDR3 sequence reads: CSARGLQGVTDTQYF. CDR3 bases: TGCAGTGCTAGAGGACTCCAAGGGGTGACAGATACGCAGTATTTT.

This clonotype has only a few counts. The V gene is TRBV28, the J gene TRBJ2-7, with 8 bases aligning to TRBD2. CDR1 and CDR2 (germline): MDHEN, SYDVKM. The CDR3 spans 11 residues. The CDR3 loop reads CATAATSATEV. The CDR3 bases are TGTGCCACCGCGGCGACTAGCGCAACAGAGGTC.

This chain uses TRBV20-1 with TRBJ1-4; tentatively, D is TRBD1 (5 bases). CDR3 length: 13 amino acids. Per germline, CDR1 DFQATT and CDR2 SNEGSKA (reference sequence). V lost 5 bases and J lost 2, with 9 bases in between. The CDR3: CSAPGYTNEKLFF. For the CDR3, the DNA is TGCAGTGCTCCAGGGTATACTAATGAAAAACTGTTTTTT.

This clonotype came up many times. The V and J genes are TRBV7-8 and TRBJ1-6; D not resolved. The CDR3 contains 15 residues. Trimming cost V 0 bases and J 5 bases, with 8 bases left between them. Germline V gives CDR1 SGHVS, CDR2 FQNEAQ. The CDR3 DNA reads TGTGCCAGCAGCTTAGCGGAACAGAATAATTCACCCCTCCACTTT. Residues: CASSLAEQNNSPLHF.

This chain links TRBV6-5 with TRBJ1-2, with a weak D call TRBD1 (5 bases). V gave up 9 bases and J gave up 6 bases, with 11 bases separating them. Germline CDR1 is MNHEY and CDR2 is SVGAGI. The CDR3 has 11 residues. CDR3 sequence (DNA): TGTGCCAGTTACGCGGGGCATGGCTACACCTTC. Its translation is CASYAGHGYTF.

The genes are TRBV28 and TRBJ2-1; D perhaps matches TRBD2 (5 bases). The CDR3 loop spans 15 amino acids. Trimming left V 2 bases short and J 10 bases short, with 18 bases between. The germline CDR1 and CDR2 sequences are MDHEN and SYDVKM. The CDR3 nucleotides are TGTGCCAGCAGTTTAAGCCATAAACGCCGCGGGGAGCAGTTCTTC. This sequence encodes CASSLSHKRRGEQFF.

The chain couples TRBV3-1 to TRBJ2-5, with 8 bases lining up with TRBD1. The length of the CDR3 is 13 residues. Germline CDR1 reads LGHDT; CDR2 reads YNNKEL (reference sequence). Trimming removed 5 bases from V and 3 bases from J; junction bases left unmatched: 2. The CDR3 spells CASSYRGKETQYF. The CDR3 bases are TGTGCCAGCAGCTACAGGGGGAAAGAGACCCAGTACTTC.

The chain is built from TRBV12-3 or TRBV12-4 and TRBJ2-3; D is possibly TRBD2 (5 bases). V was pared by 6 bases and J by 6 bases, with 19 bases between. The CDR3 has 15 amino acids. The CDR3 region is CASSQVGGFDDTQYF. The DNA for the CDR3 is TGTGCCAGCAGCCAGGTAGGAGGATTCGACGATACGCAGTATTTT.

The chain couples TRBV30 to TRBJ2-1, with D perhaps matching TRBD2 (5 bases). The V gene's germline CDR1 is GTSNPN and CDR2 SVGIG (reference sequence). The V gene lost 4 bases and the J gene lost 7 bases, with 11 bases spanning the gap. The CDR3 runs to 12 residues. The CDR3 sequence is CAWTDRRNEQFF. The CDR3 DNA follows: TGTGCCTGGACCGACCGGAGGAATGAGCAGTTCTTC.

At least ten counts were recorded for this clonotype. The CDR3 DNA is TGCAGTGCTAGACCCCATACTAGCGGGAGAAATGAGCAGTTCTTC. Translation gives CSARPHTSGRNEQFF. The rearrangement uses TRBV20-1 and TRBJ2-1, with TRBD2 identical over 11 bases. The length of the CDR3 is 15 residues. The junction had 7 bases not matched to a gene; V was cut back by 2 bases and J by 7 bases. In germline, CDR1 is DFQATT, CDR2 SNEGSKA (reference sequence).

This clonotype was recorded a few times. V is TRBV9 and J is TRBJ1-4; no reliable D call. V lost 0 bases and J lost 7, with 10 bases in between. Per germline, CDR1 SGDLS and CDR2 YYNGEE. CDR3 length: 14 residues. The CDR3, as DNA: TGTGCCAGCAGCGTAGAGGGCGGTGCTGAAAAACTGTTTTTT. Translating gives CASSVEGGAEKLFF.

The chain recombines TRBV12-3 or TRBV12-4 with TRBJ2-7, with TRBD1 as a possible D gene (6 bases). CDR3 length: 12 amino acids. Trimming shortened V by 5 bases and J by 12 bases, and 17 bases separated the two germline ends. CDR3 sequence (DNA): TGTGCCAGCAGTCCCACCTTAGGGGGTACGTACTTC. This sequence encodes CASSPTLGGTYF.

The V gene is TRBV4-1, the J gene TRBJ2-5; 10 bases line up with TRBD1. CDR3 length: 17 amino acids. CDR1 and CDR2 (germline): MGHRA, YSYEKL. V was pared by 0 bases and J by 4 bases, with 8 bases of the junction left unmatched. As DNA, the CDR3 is TGCGCCAGCAGCCAAGACCCTCGACAGGGGGCTGGAGAGACCCAGTACTTC. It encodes CASSQDPRQGAGETQYF.

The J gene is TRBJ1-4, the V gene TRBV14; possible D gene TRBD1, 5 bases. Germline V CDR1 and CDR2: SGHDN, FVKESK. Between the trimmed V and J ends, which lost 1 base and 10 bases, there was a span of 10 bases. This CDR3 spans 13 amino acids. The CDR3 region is CASSQVGASKLFF. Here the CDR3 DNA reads TGTGCCAGCAGCCAAGTCGGGGCATCAAAACTGTTTTTT.

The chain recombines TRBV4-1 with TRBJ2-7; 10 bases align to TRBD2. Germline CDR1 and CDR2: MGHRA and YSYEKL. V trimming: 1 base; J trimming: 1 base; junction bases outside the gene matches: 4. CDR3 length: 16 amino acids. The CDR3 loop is CASSQGTSGDSYEQYF. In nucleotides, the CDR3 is TGCGCCAGCAGCCAAGGAACTAGCGGGGATTCCTACGAGCAGTACTTC.

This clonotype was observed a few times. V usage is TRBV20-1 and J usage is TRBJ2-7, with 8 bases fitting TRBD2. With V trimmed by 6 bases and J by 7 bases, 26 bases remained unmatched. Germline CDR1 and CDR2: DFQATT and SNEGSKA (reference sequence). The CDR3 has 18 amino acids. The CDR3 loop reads CSATPARGLAGTPSEQYF. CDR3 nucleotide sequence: TGCAGTGCAACCCCCGCGCGCGGTCTAGCGGGTACCCCTAGTGAGCAGTACTTC.

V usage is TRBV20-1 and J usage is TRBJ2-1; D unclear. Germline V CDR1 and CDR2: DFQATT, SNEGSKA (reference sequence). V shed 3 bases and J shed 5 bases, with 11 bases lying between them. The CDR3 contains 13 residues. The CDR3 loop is CSARLGLNNEQFF. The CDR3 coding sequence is TGCAGTGCTAGGCTGGGTTTGAACAATGAGCAGTTCTTC.

The CDR3: CASSYSYSGANYGYTF. The DNA for the CDR3 is TGTGCCAGCAGTTACTCGTATTCAGGGGCTAACTATGGCTACACCTTC. This chain connects TRBV6-5 to TRBJ1-2; D might be TRBD1 (6 bases). With 0 bases removed from V and 0 bases from J, the gap between germline ends came to 11 bases. Germline values: CDR1 MNHEY, CDR2 SVGAGI. The CDR3 is made up of 16 amino acids.

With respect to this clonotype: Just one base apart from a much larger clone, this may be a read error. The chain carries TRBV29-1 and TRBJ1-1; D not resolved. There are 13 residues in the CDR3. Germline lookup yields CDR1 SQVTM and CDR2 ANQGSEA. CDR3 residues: CNVGKGTNTEAFF. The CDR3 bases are TGCAACGTTGGGAAAGGTACGAACACTGAAGCTTTCTTT.

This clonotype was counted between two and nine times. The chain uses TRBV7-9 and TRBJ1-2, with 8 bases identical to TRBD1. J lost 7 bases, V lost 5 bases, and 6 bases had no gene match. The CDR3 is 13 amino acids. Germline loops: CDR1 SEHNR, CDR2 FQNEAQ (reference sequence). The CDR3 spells CASSAGRGPGYTF. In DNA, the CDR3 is TGTGCCAGCAGCGCTGGCAGGGGGCCTGGCTACACCTTC.

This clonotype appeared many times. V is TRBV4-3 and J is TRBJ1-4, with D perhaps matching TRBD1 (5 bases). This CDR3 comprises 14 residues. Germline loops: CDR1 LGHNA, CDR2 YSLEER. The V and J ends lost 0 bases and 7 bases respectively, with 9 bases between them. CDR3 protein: CASSQEGTSEKLFF. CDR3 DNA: TGCGCCAGCAGCCAAGAAGGGACGTCTGAAAAACTGTTTTTT.

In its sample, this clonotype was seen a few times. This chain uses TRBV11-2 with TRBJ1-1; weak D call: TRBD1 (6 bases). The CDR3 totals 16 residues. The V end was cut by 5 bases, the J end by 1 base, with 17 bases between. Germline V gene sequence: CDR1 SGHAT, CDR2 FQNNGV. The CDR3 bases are TGTGCCAGCAGCCTCAACAGGGAAGCAAGGAACACTGAAGCTTTCTTT. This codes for CASSLNREARNTEAFF.

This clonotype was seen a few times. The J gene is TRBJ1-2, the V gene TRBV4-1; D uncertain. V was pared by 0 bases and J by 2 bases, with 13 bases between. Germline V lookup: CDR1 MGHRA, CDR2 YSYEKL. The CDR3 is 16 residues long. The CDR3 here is CASSQEEDRNNYGYTF. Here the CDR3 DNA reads TGCGCCAGCAGCCAAGAGGAAGATCGAAACAACTATGGCTACACCTTC.

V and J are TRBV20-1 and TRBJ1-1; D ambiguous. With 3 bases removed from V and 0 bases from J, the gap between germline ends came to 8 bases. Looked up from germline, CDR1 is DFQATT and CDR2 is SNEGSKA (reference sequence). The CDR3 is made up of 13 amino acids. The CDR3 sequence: CSASASVNTEAFF. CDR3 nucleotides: TGCAGTGCTAGTGCATCCGTGAACACTGAAGCTTTCTTT.

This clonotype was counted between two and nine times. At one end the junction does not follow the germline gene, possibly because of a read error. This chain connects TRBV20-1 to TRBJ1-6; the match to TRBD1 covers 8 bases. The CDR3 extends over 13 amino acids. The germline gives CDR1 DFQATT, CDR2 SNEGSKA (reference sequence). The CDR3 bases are TGCAGTGCTCGAGACAGGGGAGAATCACCCCTCCACTTT. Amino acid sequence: CSARDRGESPLHF.

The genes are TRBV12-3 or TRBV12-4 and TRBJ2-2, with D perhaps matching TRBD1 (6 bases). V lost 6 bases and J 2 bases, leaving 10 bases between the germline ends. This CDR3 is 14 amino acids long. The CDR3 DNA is TGTGCCAGCAGAAGACAGGTCAACACCGGGGAGCTGTTTTTT. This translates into CASRRQVNTGELFF.